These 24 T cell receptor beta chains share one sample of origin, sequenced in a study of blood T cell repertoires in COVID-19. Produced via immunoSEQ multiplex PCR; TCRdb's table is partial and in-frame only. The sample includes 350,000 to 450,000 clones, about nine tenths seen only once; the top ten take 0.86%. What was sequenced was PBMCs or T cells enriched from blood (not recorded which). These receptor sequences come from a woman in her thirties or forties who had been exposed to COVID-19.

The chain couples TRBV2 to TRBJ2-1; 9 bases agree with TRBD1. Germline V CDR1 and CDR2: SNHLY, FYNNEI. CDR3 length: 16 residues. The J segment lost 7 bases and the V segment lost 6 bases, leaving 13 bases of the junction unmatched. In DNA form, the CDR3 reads TGTGCCAGCAGATCAACCGGGACAGGGTTAGGGAATGAGCAGTTCTTC. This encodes CASRSTGTGLGNEQFF.

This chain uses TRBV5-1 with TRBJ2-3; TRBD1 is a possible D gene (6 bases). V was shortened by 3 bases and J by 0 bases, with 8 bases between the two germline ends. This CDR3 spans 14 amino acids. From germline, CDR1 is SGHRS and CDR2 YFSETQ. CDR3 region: CASSSDRSTDTQYF. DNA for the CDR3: TGCGCCAGCAGCTCCGACAGGAGCACAGATACGCAGTATTTT.

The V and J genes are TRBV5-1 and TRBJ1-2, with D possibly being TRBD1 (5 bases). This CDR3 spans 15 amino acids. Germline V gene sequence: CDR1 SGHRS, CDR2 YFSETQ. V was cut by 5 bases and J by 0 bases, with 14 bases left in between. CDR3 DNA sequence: TGCGCCAGCAGACGAGACAGTTCCGCTAACTATGGCTACACCTTC. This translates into CASRRDSSANYGYTF.

Here the CDR3 DNA reads TGTGCCAGCAGCCTCCGACAGGGCCCTTCTAACTATGGCTACACCTTC. It specifies CASSLRQGPSNYGYTF. J is TRBJ1-2 and V is TRBV3-1 (or the pseudogene TRBV3-2); TRBD1 matches 7 bases. The CDR3 has 16 amino acids. V lost 4 bases, J lost 0 bases, and 8 bases stayed unmatched. From germline, CDR1 is LGHDT and CDR2 YNNKEL (reference sequence).

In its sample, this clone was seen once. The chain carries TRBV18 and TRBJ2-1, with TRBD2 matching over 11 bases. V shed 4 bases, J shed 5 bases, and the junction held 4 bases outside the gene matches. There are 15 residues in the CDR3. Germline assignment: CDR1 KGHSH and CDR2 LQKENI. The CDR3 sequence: CASSLAGGYNNEQFF. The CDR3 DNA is TGTGCCAGCTCACTAGCGGGAGGGTATAACAATGAGCAGTTCTTC.

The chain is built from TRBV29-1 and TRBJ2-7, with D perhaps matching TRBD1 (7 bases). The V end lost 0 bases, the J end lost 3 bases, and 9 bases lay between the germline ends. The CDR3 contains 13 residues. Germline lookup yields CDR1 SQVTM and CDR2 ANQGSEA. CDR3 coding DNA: TGCAGCGTTGAAGACAGGGGGGACTACGAGCAGTACTTC. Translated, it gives CSVEDRGDYEQYF.

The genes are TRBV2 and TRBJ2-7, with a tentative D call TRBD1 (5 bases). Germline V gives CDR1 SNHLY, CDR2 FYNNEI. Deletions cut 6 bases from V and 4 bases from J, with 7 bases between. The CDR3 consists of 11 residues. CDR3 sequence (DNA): TGTGCCAGCAGGGGGCTGTACGAGCAGTACTTC. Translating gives CASRGLYEQYF.

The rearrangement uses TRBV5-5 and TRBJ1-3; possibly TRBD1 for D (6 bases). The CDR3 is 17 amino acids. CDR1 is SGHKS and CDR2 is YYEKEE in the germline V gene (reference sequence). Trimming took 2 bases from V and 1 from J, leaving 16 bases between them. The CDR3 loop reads CASSLASGGASGNTIYF. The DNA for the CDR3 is TGTGCCAGCAGCTTAGCAAGCGGGGGCGCATCTGGAAACACCATATATTTT.

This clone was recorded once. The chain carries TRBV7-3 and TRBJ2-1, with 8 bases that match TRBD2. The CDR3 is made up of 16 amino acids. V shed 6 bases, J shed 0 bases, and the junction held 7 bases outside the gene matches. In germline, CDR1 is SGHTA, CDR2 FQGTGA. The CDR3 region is CASRISGASSYNEQFF. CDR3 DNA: TGTGCCAGCAGGATTAGCGGGGCCAGCTCCTACAATGAGCAGTTCTTC.

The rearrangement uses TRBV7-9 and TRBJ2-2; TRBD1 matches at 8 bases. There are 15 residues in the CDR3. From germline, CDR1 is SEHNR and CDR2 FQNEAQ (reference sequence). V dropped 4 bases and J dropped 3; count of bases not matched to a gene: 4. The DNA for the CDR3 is TGTGCCAGCAGCTACCAGGGGGCCTACACCGGGGAGCTGTTTTTT. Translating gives CASSYQGAYTGELFF.

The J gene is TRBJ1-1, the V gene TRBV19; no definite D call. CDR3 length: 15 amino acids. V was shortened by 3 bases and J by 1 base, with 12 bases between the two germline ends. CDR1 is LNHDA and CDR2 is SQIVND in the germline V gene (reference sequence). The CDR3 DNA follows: TGTGCCAGTAGTATTGGAGGCTTTTCGAACACTGAAGCTTTCTTT. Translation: CASSIGGFSNTEAFF. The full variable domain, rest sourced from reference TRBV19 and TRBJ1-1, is DGGITQSPKYLFRKEGQNVTLSCEQNLNHDAMYWYRQDPGQGLRLIYYSQIVNDFQKGDIAEGYSVSREKKESFPLTVTSAQKNPTAFYLCASSIGGFSNTEAFFGQGTRLTVV.

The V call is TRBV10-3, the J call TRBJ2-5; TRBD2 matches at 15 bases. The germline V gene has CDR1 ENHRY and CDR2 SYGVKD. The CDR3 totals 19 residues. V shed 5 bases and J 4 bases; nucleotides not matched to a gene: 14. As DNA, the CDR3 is TGTGCCATCAGTACAACAGGACTAGCGGGAGGGCCTACCGGAGAGACCCAGTACTTC. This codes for CAISTTGLAGGPTGETQYF.

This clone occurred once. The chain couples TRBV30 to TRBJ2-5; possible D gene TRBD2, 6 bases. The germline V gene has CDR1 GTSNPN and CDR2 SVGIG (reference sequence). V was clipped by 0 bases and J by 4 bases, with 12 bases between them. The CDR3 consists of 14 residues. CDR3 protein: CAWSVQRGGETQYF. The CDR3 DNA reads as TGTGCCTGGAGTGTGCAGAGGGGAGGAGAGACCCAGTACTTC. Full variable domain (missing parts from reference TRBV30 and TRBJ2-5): SQTIHQWPATLVQPVGSPLSLECTVEGTSNPNLYWYRQAAGRGLQLLFYSVGIGQISSEVPQNLSASRPQDRQFILSSKKLLLSDSGFYLCAWSVQRGGETQYFGPGTRLLVL.

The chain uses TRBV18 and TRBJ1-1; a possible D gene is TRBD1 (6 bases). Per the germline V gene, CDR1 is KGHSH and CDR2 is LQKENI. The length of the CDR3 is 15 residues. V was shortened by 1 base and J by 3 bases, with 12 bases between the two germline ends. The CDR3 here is CASSPLGNRDTEAFF. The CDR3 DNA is TGTGCCAGCTCACCACTCGGTAACAGGGACACTGAAGCTTTCTTT.

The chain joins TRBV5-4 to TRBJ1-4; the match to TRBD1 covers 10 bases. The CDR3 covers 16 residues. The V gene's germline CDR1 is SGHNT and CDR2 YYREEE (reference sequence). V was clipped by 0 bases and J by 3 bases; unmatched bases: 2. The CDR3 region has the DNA TGTGCCAGCAGCTTGGGACAGGGGGCTGCTAATGAAAAACTGTTTTTT. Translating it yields CASSLGQGAANEKLFF.

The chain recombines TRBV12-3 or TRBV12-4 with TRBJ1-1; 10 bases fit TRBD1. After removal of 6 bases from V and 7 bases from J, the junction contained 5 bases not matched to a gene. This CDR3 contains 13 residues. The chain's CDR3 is CASSPGQGLEAFF. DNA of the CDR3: TGTGCCAGCAGCCCGGGACAGGGGCTTGAAGCTTTCTTT.

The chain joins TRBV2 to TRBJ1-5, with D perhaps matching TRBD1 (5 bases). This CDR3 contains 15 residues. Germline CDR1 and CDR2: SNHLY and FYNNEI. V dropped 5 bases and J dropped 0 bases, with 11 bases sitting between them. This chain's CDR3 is CASSKQDNSNQPQHF. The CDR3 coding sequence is TGTGCCAGCAGTAAACAGGATAATAGCAATCAGCCCCAGCATTTT.

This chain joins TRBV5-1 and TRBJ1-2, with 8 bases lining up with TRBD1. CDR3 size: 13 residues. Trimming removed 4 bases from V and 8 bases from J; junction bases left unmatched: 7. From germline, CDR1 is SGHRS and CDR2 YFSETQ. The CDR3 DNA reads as TGCGCCAGCAGCAAGGACAGGGCGGGCGGCTACACCTTC. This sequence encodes CASSKDRAGGYTF.

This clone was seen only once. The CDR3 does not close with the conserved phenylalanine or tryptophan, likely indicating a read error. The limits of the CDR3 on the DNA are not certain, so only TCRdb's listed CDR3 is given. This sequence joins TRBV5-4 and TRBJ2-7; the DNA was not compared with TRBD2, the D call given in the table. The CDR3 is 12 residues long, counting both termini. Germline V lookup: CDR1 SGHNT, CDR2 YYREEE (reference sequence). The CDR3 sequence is CASSLAGTAARL.

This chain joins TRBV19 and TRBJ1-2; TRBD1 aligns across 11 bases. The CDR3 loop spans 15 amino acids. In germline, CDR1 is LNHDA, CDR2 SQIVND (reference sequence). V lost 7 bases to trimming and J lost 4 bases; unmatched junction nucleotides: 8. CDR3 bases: TGTGCCAGTATGGCCGGGACAGGGGGATCCTATGGCTACACCTTC. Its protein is CASMAGTGGSYGYTF. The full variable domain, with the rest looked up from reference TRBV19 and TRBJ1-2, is DGGITQSPKYLFRKEGQNVTLSCEQNLNHDAMYWYRQDPGQGLRLIYYSQIVNDFQKGDIAEGYSVSREKKESFPLTVTSAQKNPTAFYLCASMAGTGGSYGYTFGSGTRLTVV.

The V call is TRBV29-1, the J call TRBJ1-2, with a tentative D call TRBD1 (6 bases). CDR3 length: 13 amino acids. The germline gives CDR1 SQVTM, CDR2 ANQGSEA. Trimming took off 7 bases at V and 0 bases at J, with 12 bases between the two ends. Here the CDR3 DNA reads TGCAGCGCCGGACAGCCTACTAACTATGGCTACACCTTC. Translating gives CSAGQPTNYGYTF. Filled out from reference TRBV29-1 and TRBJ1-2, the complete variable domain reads SAVISQKPSRDICQRGTSLTIQCQVDSQVTMMFWYRQQPGQSLTLIATANQGSEATYESGFVIDKFPISRPNLTFSTLTVSNMSPEDSSIYLCSAGQPTNYGYTFGSGTRLTVV.

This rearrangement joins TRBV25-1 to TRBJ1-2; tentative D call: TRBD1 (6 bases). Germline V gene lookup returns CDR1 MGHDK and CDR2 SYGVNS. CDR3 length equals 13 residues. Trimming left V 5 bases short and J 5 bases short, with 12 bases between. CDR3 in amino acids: CASSLRDKYGYTF. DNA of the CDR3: TGTGCCAGCAGTCTCCGGGACAAATATGGCTACACCTTC.

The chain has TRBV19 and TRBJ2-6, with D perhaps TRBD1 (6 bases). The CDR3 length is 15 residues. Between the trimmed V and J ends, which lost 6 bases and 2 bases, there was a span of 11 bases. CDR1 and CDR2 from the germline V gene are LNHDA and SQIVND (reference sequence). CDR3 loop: CASRDWTAGANVLTF. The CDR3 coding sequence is TGTGCCAGTAGGGACTGGACAGCTGGGGCCAACGTCCTGACTTTC.

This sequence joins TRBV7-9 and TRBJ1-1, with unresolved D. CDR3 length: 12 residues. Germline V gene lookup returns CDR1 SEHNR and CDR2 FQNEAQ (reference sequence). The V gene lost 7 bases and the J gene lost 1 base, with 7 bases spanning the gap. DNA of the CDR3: TGTGCCAGCACCCTCGGGAACACTGAAGCTTTCTTT. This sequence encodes CASTLGNTEAFF.